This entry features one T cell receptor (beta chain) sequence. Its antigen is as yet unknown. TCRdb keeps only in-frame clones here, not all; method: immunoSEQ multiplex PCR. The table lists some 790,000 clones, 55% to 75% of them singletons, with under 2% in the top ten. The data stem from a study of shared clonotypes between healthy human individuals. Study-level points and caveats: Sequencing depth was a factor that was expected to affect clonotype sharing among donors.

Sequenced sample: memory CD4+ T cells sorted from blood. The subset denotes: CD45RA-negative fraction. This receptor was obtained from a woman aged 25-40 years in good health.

The CDR3 bases are TGCGCCAGCAGTACCGGGACAGGCAACTACGAGCAGTACTTC. It specifies CASSTGTGNYEQYF. The J gene is TRBJ2-7, the V gene TRBV4-1, with 8 positions matching TRBD1. Per the germline V gene, CDR1 is MGHRA and CDR2 is YSYEKL. The length of the CDR3 is 14 residues. J lost 3 bases, V lost 6 bases, and 7 bases had no gene match.